The 25 T cell receptor beta chains reported below all come from one sample, sequenced in a study of blood T cells in healthy people across ages. The second PCR ran roughly 7 to 12 cycles with a sample-barcoded 5' primer and J-beta primers. TCRdb independently ran MiXCR on the 5' RACE reads; one entry per CDR3 protein. The data contain fewer than 2 million distinct CDR3 sequences, 35% to 50% of them singletons. The material sequenced was blood. The receptor source for this set is a human donor in good health.

There are a few counts of this clonotype. V gene TRBV5-1 combines with J gene TRBJ2-7; TRBD2 agrees at 7 bases. Germline V gives CDR1 SGHRS, CDR2 YFSETQ. Unmatched junction bases numbered 8, after V lost 0 bases and J lost 2 bases. CDR3 length equals 16 residues. The CDR3 sequence is CASSLEGRGIAYEQYF. CDR3 nucleotides: TGCGCCAGCAGCTTGGAGGGGCGGGGGATCGCCTACGAGCAGTACTTC.

This clonotype was seen a few times. V usage is TRBV7-8 and J usage is TRBJ2-5, with 8 bases fitting TRBD2. Germline loops: CDR1 SGHVS, CDR2 FQNEAQ. Trimming took 2 bases from V and 0 from J; bases not matched to a gene: 5. CDR3 length equals 16 residues. CDR3 sequence reads: CASSLRASGYQETQYF. Here the CDR3 DNA reads TGTGCCAGCAGCTTAAGGGCTAGCGGGTACCAAGAGACCCAGTACTTC.

This clonotype appeared a few times. This chain links TRBV20-1 with TRBJ1-1; D is ambiguous. Trimming left V 1 base short and J 5 bases short, with 11 bases between. CDR3 size: 13 residues. CDR1 and CDR2 (germline): DFQATT, SNEGSKA (reference sequence). The CDR3 DNA reads TGCAGTGCTAGAGGGTCCCTGGGGACTGAAGCTTTCTTT. It specifies CSARGSLGTEAFF.

The chain joins TRBV6-2 or TRBV6-3 to TRBJ1-1; a weak D match, TRBD1 (6 bases). Germline V lookup: CDR1 MNHEY, CDR2 SVGEGT. This CDR3 contains 14 residues. Trimming pared 6 bases from V and 2 bases from J, leaving 13 bases between. The CDR3 here is CASRNRDTNTEAFF. CDR3 bases: TGTGCCAGCAGAAATAGGGACACCAACACTGAAGCTTTCTTT.

The J gene is TRBJ1-5, the V gene TRBV6-1; 7 nucleotides match TRBD1. Germline trimming cut 5 bases from V and 0 bases from J; bases unmatched to any gene: 19. Germline loops: CDR1 MNHNS, CDR2 SASEGT. The CDR3 has 20 amino acids. CDR3 residues: CASSSNPGQTSRASNQPQHF. As DNA, the CDR3 is TGTGCCAGCAGTAGCAATCCGGGACAGACATCGCGGGCTAGCAATCAGCCCCAGCATTTT.

The chain combines TRBV12-3 or TRBV12-4 with TRBJ1-6, with 9 positions matching TRBD1. V was clipped by 1 base and J by 13 bases; unmatched bases: 8. The CDR3 is 15 residues long. CDR3 sequence reads: CASSLVGTGLTPLHF. The CDR3 DNA reads as TGTGCCAGCAGTTTAGTTGGGACAGGGTTAACGCCCCTCCACTTT.

CDR3 loop: CASSLGPGTGVPLHF. The CDR3 DNA reads as TGTGCCAGCAGCTTAGGTCCCGGGACAGGGGTTCCCCTCCACTTT. This rearrangement joins TRBV13 to TRBJ1-6; 10 nucleotides agree with TRBD1. The germline CDR1 and CDR2 sequences are PRHDT and FYEKMQ (reference sequence). The CDR3 runs to 15 residues. J was trimmed by 13 bases and V by 0 bases; bases with no gene match: 6.

There are a few counts of this clonotype. The chain couples TRBV7-2 to TRBJ2-5; TRBD2 is a possible D gene (6 bases). CDR1 SGHTA and CDR2 FQGNSA come from the germline V gene. This CDR3 is 14 amino acids long. The V gene lost 3 bases and the J gene lost 5 bases, with 13 bases spanning the gap. CDR3 amino acids: CASSLLGSGETQYF. In DNA, the CDR3 is TGTGCCAGCAGCTTGCTGGGTAGCGGTGAGACCCAGTACTTC.

The chain is built from TRBV4-2 and TRBJ2-7, with 10 bases lining up with TRBD2. The V gene end was trimmed by 0 bases and the J gene end by 3 bases; junction bases not matched to a gene: 14. The CDR3 has 19 amino acids. Germline CDR1 and CDR2: LGHNA and YNFKEQ. CDR3 nucleotide sequence: TGTGCCAGCAGCCAAGACCTAGGTCAGCGGGGGGGCTTGTACTACGAGCAGTACTTC. As protein: CASSQDLGQRGGLYYEQYF.

This chain joins TRBV9 and TRBJ2-7; 8 positions agree with TRBD2. This CDR3 contains 16 residues. The J segment lost 2 bases and the V segment lost 4 bases, leaving 11 bases of the junction unmatched. CDR1 is SGDLS, CDR2 YYNGEE, per germline. CDR3 sequence: CASSLKGTSGPYEQYF. CDR3 nucleotide sequence: TGTGCCAGCAGCCTAAAGGGAACTAGCGGTCCCTACGAGCAGTACTTC. Full variable domain (remainder filled in from reference TRBV9 and TRBJ2-7): DSGVTQTPKHLITATGQRVTLRCSPRSGDLSVYWYQQSLDQGLQFLIQYYNGEERAKGNILERFSAQQFPDLHSELNLSSLELGDSALYFCASSLKGTSGPYEQYFGPGTRLTVT.

The rearrangement links TRBV9 to TRBJ2-7, with D tentatively TRBD2 (5 bases). Trimming left V 2 bases short and J 3 bases short, with 12 bases between. The germline CDR1 and CDR2 sequences are SGDLS and YYNGEE. CDR3 size: 14 residues. CDR3 sequence reads: CASSVGEASYEQYF. For the CDR3, the DNA is TGTGCCAGCAGCGTGGGAGAGGCAAGCTACGAGCAGTACTTC.

CDR3 protein: CASSRGTASEAFF. In DNA, the CDR3 is TGTGCCAGCAGCCGCGGGACAGCCAGTGAAGCTTTCTTT. This chain uses TRBV11-2 with TRBJ1-1; 7 bases align to TRBD1. The CDR3 has 13 amino acids. With 5 bases clipped from V and 7 bases from J, the junction kept 7 bases outside the gene matches. Per germline, CDR1 SGHAT and CDR2 FQNNGV.

The rearrangement uses TRBV20-1 and TRBJ2-5; 7 bases line up with TRBD2. V lost 6 bases to trimming and J lost 5 bases; unmatched junction nucleotides: 15. CDR1 is DFQATT and CDR2 is SNEGSKA in the germline V gene (reference sequence). CDR3 length: 15 amino acids. The CDR3 spells CSARGVGGKQETQYF. The CDR3 coding sequence is TGCAGTGCCCGGGGGGTGGGGGGGAAACAGGAGACCCAGTACTTC.

This clonotype was seen a handful of times. The rearrangement joins TRBV5-1 to TRBJ1-2, with D perhaps TRBD1 (6 bases). V lost 0 bases to trimming and J lost 4 bases, with 10 bases between them. The CDR3 consists of 14 residues. Germline V lookup: CDR1 SGHRS, CDR2 YFSETQ. CDR3 protein: CASSLAETGYGYTF. DNA for the CDR3: TGCGCCAGCAGCTTGGCCGAGACAGGCTATGGCTACACCTTC.

This clonotype was counted a few times. The chain couples TRBV25-1 to TRBJ2-5; 13 bases line up with TRBD2. V was pared by 4 bases and J by 5 bases, with 7 bases of the junction left unmatched. Germline assignment: CDR1 MGHDK and CDR2 SYGVNS. The CDR3 is made up of 16 amino acids. The CDR3 DNA reads TGTGCCAGCAGTGGGCCGGGACTAGCGGGGATGGAGACCCAGTACTTC. The encoded protein is CASSGPGLAGMETQYF.

The rearrangement uses TRBV28 and TRBJ1-4, with 8 bases matching TRBD1. From germline, CDR1 is MDHEN and CDR2 SYDVKM. Trimming cost V 1 base and J 5 bases; bases outside gene matches: 6. The CDR3 is made up of 16 amino acids. The chain's CDR3 is CASSLLPGTGNEKLFF. In DNA form, the CDR3 reads TGTGCCAGCAGTTTATTGCCCGGGACAGGCAATGAAAAACTGTTTTTT.

There are many counts of this clonotype. The chain carries TRBV7-9 and TRBJ2-3, with 7 bases fitting TRBD1. Per germline, CDR1 SEHNR and CDR2 FQNEAQ (reference sequence). J lost 2 bases, V lost 1 base, and 3 bases had no gene match. The CDR3 length is 15 residues. CDR3 coding DNA: TGTGCCAGCAGCTTAGGGACAGGATACACAGATACGCAGTATTTT. Amino acids: CASSLGTGYTDTQYF.

The J gene is TRBJ2-5, the V gene TRBV13, with 13 bases that match TRBD2. The CDR3 is 15 amino acids. The V and J ends lost 4 bases and 5 bases, in that order; junction bases with no gene match: 4. CDR1 and CDR2 from the germline V gene are PRHDT and FYEKMQ (reference sequence). CDR3 bases: TGTGCCAGCAGCTACCGACTAGCGGGGGGTGAGACCCAGTACTTC. Encoded protein: CASSYRLAGGETQYF.

The chain employs TRBV29-1 and TRBJ2-7; D is unresolved. CDR1 is SQVTM and CDR2 is ANQGSEA in the germline V gene. Trimming removed 1 base from V and 4 bases from J, with 23 bases in between. This CDR3 is built from 17 residues. DNA of the CDR3: TGCAGCGTTGAAGTATACAGCTCGGCAAGTGCACCGTACGAGCAGTACTTC. Translation: CSVEVYSSASAPYEQYF.

Only one count was recorded for this clonotype. V and J are TRBV5-1 and TRBJ1-1, with 7 bases that match TRBD1. Germline CDR1 SGHRS, CDR2 YFSETQ. The CDR3 length is 14 residues. Trimming took 4 bases from V and 10 from J; bases not matched to a gene: 13. This chain's CDR3 is CASSVDRASVAAFF. In DNA form, the CDR3 reads TGCGCCAGCAGCGTCGACAGGGCATCGGTGGCAGCTTTCTTT.

The V call is TRBV20-1, the J call TRBJ2-7; TRBD2 matches at 8 bases. The CDR3 contains 15 residues. The germline CDR1 and CDR2 sequences are DFQATT and SNEGSKA (reference sequence). Losses at the gene ends were 0 bases for V and 2 bases for J; bases not matched to a gene: 6. As DNA, the CDR3 is TGCAGTGCTAGAGAAAGCGGGGGTGTGCCCTACGAGCAGTACTTC. Its translation is CSARESGGVPYEQYF.

The CDR3 bases are TGTGCCAGCAGTCCTTATACAGGGGGCACAGATACGCAGTATTTT. This sequence encodes CASSPYTGGTDTQYF. This chain uses TRBV12-3 or TRBV12-4 with TRBJ2-3, with 7 bases fitting TRBD1. The CDR3 runs to 15 residues. The ends lost 5 bases at V and 1 base at J; junction bases unmatched: 6.

This clonotype was detected once. The chain recombines TRBV4-3 with TRBJ2-5; D not certain. CDR1 and CDR2 from the germline V gene are LGHNA and YSLEER. Trimming cost V 2 bases and J 7 bases, with 11 bases left between them. The CDR3 is 13 residues long. The chain's CDR3 is CASSQSAFGTQYF. CDR3 bases: TGCGCCAGCAGCCAATCGGCTTTTGGGACCCAGTACTTC.

This chain connects TRBV9 to TRBJ1-1, with TRBD1 as a possible D gene (6 bases). V was shortened by 2 bases and J by 1 base, with 15 bases between the two germline ends. The length of the CDR3 is 16 residues. The germline CDR1 and CDR2 sequences are SGDLS and YYNGEE. The CDR3 here is CASSVAPTGPNTEAFF. The CDR3 nucleotides are TGTGCCAGCAGCGTGGCCCCGACAGGCCCGAACACTGAAGCTTTCTTT.

There are a few counts of this clonotype. The chain joins TRBV29-1 to TRBJ1-1, with 7 bases that match TRBD1. Germline loops: CDR1 SQVTM, CDR2 ANQGSEA. The CDR3 loop spans 14 amino acids. V lost 4 bases, J lost 5 bases, and 10 bases stayed unmatched. CDR3 nucleotide sequence: TGCAGCGTTGCGCCCAGGGGGGAGGGGACTGAAGCTTTCTTT. Amino acids: CSVAPRGEGTEAFF.